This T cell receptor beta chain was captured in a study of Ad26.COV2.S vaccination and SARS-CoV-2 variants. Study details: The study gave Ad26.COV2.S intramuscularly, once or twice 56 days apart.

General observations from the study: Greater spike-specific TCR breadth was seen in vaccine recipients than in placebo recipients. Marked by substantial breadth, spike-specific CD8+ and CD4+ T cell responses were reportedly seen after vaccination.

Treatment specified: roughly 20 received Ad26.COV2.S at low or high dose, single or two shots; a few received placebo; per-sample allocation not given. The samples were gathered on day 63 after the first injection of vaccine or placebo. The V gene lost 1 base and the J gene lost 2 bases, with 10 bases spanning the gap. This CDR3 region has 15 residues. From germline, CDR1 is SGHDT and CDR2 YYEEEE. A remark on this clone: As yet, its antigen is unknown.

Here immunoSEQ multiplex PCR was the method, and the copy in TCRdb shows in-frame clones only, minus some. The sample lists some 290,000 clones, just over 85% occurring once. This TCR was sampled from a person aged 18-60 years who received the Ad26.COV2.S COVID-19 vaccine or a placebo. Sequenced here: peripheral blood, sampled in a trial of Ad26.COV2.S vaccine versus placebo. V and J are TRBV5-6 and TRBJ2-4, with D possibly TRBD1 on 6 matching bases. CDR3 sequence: CASSLFRDTKNIQYF. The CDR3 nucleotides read TGTGCCAGCAGCTTGTTCCGGGACACCAAAAACATTCAGTACTTC.